This entry describes one T cell receptor beta chain. This record belongs to a study of blood T cell repertoires in COVID-19. As for the study in general: The United States, Italy and Spain supplied acute and convalescent COVID-19 samples. T cells, B-cell-depleted T cells, or PBMCs provided the cDNA or gDNA that served as material.

Study processing details: Reference gene primer amplification in the assay estimated nucleated cell counts. Only in-frame clones appear in the TCRdb table, and some are missing; sequencing was by immunoSEQ multiplex PCR. V and J calls and clone size are given by that table; D and trimming were obtained from the DNA. Of roughly 260,000 clones listed, 88% are singletons. CDR1 is MNHNS, CDR2 SASEGT, per germline. V lost 2 bases, J lost 13 bases, and 17 bases lay in between. There are 13 residues in the CDR3. Sequencing used peripheral blood. The chain employs TRBV6-1 and TRBJ1-2; no firm D call. This clonotype was sampled from a man between 60 and 75 years old who had recovered from COVID-19. The CDR3, as DNA: TGTGCCAGCAGTGAAACAGAGACGACCTCAATCACCTTC. This gives the protein CASSETETTSITF.